This passage covers 26 T cell receptor beta chains from one sample sequenced in a study of blood T cell repertoires in COVID-19 (dated by TCRdb to 2018 to 2021). Receptors were amplified or captured by the immunoSEQ multiplex PCR assay. TCRdb obtained this table from immuneACCESS and retained in-frame rearrangements with V and J assigned. These tables miss some clones; where compared with another copy, unresolved V genes account for less than half of the shortfall, and the remainder is unexplained. This sample gives about 59,000 clones in total; around four fifths of them show up just once. The ten most abundant clones make up roughly 13% of the sample. The sample consisted of peripheral blood. Receptors originate from a woman aged 65 to 85 with acute or convalescent COVID-19.

V usage is TRBV6-2 or TRBV6-3 and J usage is TRBJ2-3; a weak D match, TRBD1 (6 bases). The V gene lost 6 bases and the J gene lost 0 bases, with 19 bases spanning the gap. Germline-derived CDR1 and CDR2 are MNHEY and SVGEGT. The CDR3 contains 17 residues. CDR3 bases: TGTGCCAGCAGCCCTACCGCGGACAGCCCTAGCACAGATACGCAGTATTTT. This translates into CASSPTADSPSTDTQYF.

The rearrangement links TRBV5-5 to TRBJ1-4; D is perhaps TRBD1 (5 bases). Germline CDR1 SGHKS, CDR2 YYEKEE (reference sequence). This CDR3 spans 15 amino acids. Trimming removed 2 bases at V and 0 bases at J, with 8 bases between. The DNA for the CDR3 is TGTGCCAGCAGCTTTCAAGGGGCAACTAATGAAAAACTGTTTTTT. It yields the protein CASSFQGATNEKLFF.

The chain recombines TRBV25-1 with TRBJ1-4; D unresolved. This CDR3 spans 16 amino acids. V was pared by 1 base and J by 1 base, with 10 bases between. Germline V gives CDR1 MGHDK, CDR2 SYGVNS. For the CDR3, the DNA is TGTGCCAGCAGTGAATGGGCGGGTGAAACTAATGAAAAACTGTTTTTT. This encodes CASSEWAGETNEKLFF.

The CDR3 DNA reads as TGCGCCAGCAGCCGGGAGAGGGCCTACGAGCAGTACTTC. Its protein is CASSRERAYEQYF. The chain is built from TRBV4-1 and TRBJ2-7, with D possibly being TRBD2 (5 bases). The CDR3 is 13 amino acids. V lost 4 bases and J 2 bases, leaving 9 bases between the germline ends. Germline V CDR1 and CDR2: MGHRA, YSYEKL.

The chain couples TRBV11-2 to TRBJ2-1; D unclear. The CDR3 consists of 14 residues. Germline loops: CDR1 SGHAT, CDR2 FQNNGV. V was pared by 5 bases and J by 3 bases, with 11 bases between. The CDR3 coding sequence is TGTGCCAGCAGCCACGCGAACAGCTACAATGAGCAGTTCTTC. Its translation is CASSHANSYNEQFF. The entire variable domain, with the rest obtained from reference TRBV11-2 and TRBJ2-1, is as follows: EAGVAQSPRYKIIEKRQSVAFWCNPISGHATLYWYQQILGQGPKLLIQFQNNGVVDDSQLPKDRFSAERLKGVDSTLKIQPAKLEDSAVYLCASSHANSYNEQFFGPGTRLTVL.

The chain has TRBV7-9 and TRBJ1-4, with TRBD1 matching 7 bases. Germline lookup yields CDR1 SEHNR and CDR2 FQNEAQ (reference sequence). This CDR3 comprises 15 residues. Trimming cost V 1 base and J 8 bases; bases outside gene matches: 7. The CDR3 sequence is CASSLVGTAGEKLFF. DNA for the CDR3: TGTGCCAGCAGCTTAGTCGGGACAGCAGGAGAAAAACTGTTTTTT.

The chain carries TRBV24-1 and TRBJ2-3; D is undetermined. Germline values: CDR1 KGHDR, CDR2 SFDVKD. The CDR3 is 15 amino acids. Trimming stripped 3 bases from V and 2 bases from J, with 11 bases between. CDR3 DNA sequence: TGTGCCACCAGTGATAAGAACAGCTTCACAGATACGCAGTATTTT. Its translation is CATSDKNSFTDTQYF.

V gene TRBV6-5 combines with J gene TRBJ1-2, with 8 bases lining up with TRBD1. The CDR3 sequence is 12 residues long. CDR1 and CDR2 (germline): MNHEY, SVGAGI. With V trimmed by 10 bases and J by 8 bases, 9 bases remained unmatched. CDR3 region: CAIKTGGVGYTF. The CDR3 bases are TGTGCCATCAAAACAGGGGGGGTAGGCTACACCTTC.

V gene TRBV19 combines with J gene TRBJ2-2, with D perhaps matching TRBD2 (6 bases). Germline CDR1 is LNHDA and CDR2 is SQIVND (reference sequence). This CDR3 has 14 residues. V was pared by 8 bases and J by 0 bases, with 10 bases between. CDR3 protein: CASLRRANTGELFF. CDR3 nucleotide sequence: TGTGCCAGTCTTCGGAGGGCGAACACCGGGGAGCTGTTTTTT.

This clone appeared a few times. The rearrangement links TRBV4-1 to TRBJ1-4; tentatively, D is TRBD1 (5 bases). The V end was cut by 4 bases, the J end by 7 bases, with 16 bases between. This CDR3 region has 15 residues. Germline V lookup: CDR1 MGHRA, CDR2 YSYEKL. This CDR3 reads CASSLAPQGFEKLFF. CDR3 nucleotide sequence: TGCGCCAGCAGCCTAGCCCCGCAGGGCTTTGAAAAACTGTTTTTT.

The rearrangement uses TRBV20-1 and TRBJ1-6, with TRBD1 as a possible D gene (5 bases). V was cut by 3 bases and J by 6 bases, with 9 bases left in between. Germline CDR1 and CDR2: DFQATT and SNEGSKA (reference sequence). The CDR3 has 13 residues. CDR3: CSASGAVNSPLHF. The CDR3 DNA is TGCAGTGCTAGTGGGGCAGTTAATTCACCCCTCCACTTT.

This clone has only a few counts. The chain has TRBV6-5 and TRBJ2-7; D is possibly TRBD1 (6 bases). V gave up 6 bases and J gave up 9 bases, with 18 bases separating them. Per germline, CDR1 MNHEY and CDR2 SVGAGI. The CDR3 contains 13 residues. CDR3 nucleotides: TGTGCCAGCAGCGCCCTCAGGGGCGCCCCGCAGTACGTC. Residues: CASSALRGAPQYV.

V usage is TRBV5-1 and J usage is TRBJ1-4; 8 nucleotides match TRBD1. Per the germline V gene, CDR1 is SGHRS and CDR2 is YFSETQ. V gave up 4 bases and J gave up 8 bases; unmatched junction bases: 7. The CDR3 runs 14 residues. This CDR3 reads CASSAGTGAEKLFF. CDR3 nucleotide sequence: TGCGCCAGCAGCGCGGGGACAGGAGCAGAAAAACTGTTTTTT.

This chain connects TRBV4-1 to TRBJ2-3; 7 bases are shared with TRBD1. The germline CDR1 and CDR2 sequences are MGHRA and YSYEKL. The ends lost 0 bases at V and 1 base at J; junction bases unmatched: 4. The CDR3 runs to 16 residues. In DNA form, the CDR3 reads TGCGCCAGCAGCCAAGAGTACGACAGGGGCACAGATACGCAGTATTTT. This codes for CASSQEYDRGTDTQYF.

The chain employs TRBV2 and TRBJ1-5; TRBD1 is a possible D gene (5 bases). This CDR3 has 14 residues. Germline CDR1 SNHLY, CDR2 FYNNEI. V lost 1 base and J lost 7, with 11 bases in between. DNA for the CDR3: TGTGCCAGCAGTGAAGTTGGGGGGAACCAGCCCCAGCATTTT. Translated, it gives CASSEVGGNQPQHF.

This clone was detected only once. The chain carries TRBV19 and TRBJ2-2, with D possibly TRBD1 on 5 matching bases. V was clipped by 6 bases and J by 6 bases, with 17 bases between them. The germline CDR1 and CDR2 sequences are LNHDA and SQIVND (reference sequence). The CDR3 has 15 residues. CDR3 DNA sequence: TGTGCCAGTAGCTCCCCAGCAGGGAAGGCCGGGGAGCTGTTTTTT. Translation: CASSSPAGKAGELFF.

The CDR3 region is CASSYGRGFEAFF. The CDR3 region has the DNA TGTGCCAGCAGTTACGGCAGGGGGTTTGAAGCTTTCTTT. This sequence joins TRBV6-5 and TRBJ1-1; 7 nucleotides align to TRBD1. Germline V gene data show CDR1 as MNHEY and CDR2 as SVGAGI. This CDR3 is 13 amino acids long. V lost 2 bases and J lost 7; bases outside the gene matches: 4.

The rearrangement links TRBV19 to TRBJ2-1; TRBD2 aligns across 7 bases. The CDR3 sequence is 15 residues long. Germline assignment: CDR1 LNHDA and CDR2 SQIVND (reference sequence). V shed 5 bases, J shed 5 bases, and the junction held 9 bases outside the gene matches. CDR3 protein: CASSVRGDNHNEQFF. CDR3 nucleotide sequence: TGTGCCAGTAGTGTCCGGGGGGATAACCACAATGAGCAGTTCTTC.

This sequence joins TRBV6-2 or TRBV6-3 and TRBJ1-5, with TRBD1 as a possible D gene (5 bases). The V and J ends lost 6 bases and 2 bases respectively, with 17 bases between them. The CDR3 covers 16 residues. From germline, CDR1 is MNHEY and CDR2 SVGEGT. The CDR3 reads CASSLDNPRGNQPQHF. The CDR3 bases are TGTGCCAGCAGCCTCGACAACCCCAGGGGCAATCAGCCCCAGCATTTT.

V and J are TRBV2 and TRBJ1-2; TRBD1 agrees at 8 bases. Germline CDR1 SNHLY, CDR2 FYNNEI. CDR3 length equals 13 residues. V shed 7 bases, J shed 4 bases, and the junction held 5 bases outside the gene matches. The CDR3 region is CASTGDRSYGYTF. The CDR3 DNA is TGTGCCAGCACTGGGGACAGGTCCTATGGCTACACCTTC.

In its sample, this clone was seen a few times. The chain recombines TRBV11-2 with TRBJ2-4; D perhaps matches TRBD1 (6 bases). V lost 2 bases to trimming and J lost 4 bases, with 9 bases between them. Germline assignment: CDR1 SGHAT and CDR2 FQNNGV. There are 14 residues in the CDR3. DNA of the CDR3: TGTGCCAGCAGCTTATATCAGGGGAAAAACATTCAGTACTTC. This encodes CASSLYQGKNIQYF.

The chain couples TRBV6-5 to TRBJ1-2; D uncertain. The CDR3 runs 11 residues. The V and J ends lost 4 bases and 4 bases respectively, with 4 bases between them. Looked up from germline, CDR1 is MNHEY and CDR2 is SVGAGI. The CDR3 nucleotides are TGTGCCAGCAGTTCCCTCTATGGCTACACCTTC. Amino acid sequence: CASSSLYGYTF.

The DNA for the CDR3 is TGTGCCAGCAGCCAATCACGGTCCAGCGGGGGCCAAGAGACCCAGTACTTC. This sequence encodes CASSQSRSSGGQETQYF. The V and J genes are TRBV4-2 and TRBJ2-5; 8 bases are a match to TRBD2. This CDR3 contains 17 residues. Germline V lookup: CDR1 LGHNA, CDR2 YNFKEQ. V gave up 2 bases and J gave up 1 base; unmatched junction bases: 9.

The rearrangement joins TRBV15 to TRBJ1-2; D might be TRBD1 (5 bases). CDR1 is LNHNV and CDR2 is YYDKDF in the germline V gene (reference sequence). V was pared by 4 bases and J by 4 bases, with 16 bases between. The CDR3 is 15 residues long. CDR3 DNA sequence: TGTGCCACCAGCACCTTCACAGGACCGAGCTATGGCTACACCTTC. Protein product: CATSTFTGPSYGYTF.

There are a few counts of this clone. The chain recombines TRBV6-6 with TRBJ1-5; 8 bases are shared with TRBD1. V shed 6 bases and J 0 bases; nucleotides not matched to a gene: 10. This CDR3 region has 17 residues. Germline values: CDR1 MNHNY, CDR2 SVGAGI (reference sequence). CDR3 amino acids: CASSRTGGRGSNQPQHF. In DNA form, the CDR3 reads TGTGCCAGCAGCCGAACAGGGGGACGGGGTAGCAATCAGCCCCAGCATTTT.

The chain recombines TRBV4-2 with TRBJ2-7, with TRBD1 matching over 8 bases. CDR3 length equals 15 residues. Germline V gene lookup returns CDR1 LGHNA and CDR2 YNFKEQ. V was pared by 4 bases and J by 0 bases, with 5 bases of the junction left unmatched. The CDR3 reads CASSPRQGSSYEQYF. The DNA of the CDR3 is TGTGCCAGCAGCCCTAGACAGGGGAGCTCCTACGAGCAGTACTTC.